Each of the 17 T cell receptor beta chains below was sequenced from the same sample in a study of blood T cell repertoires in COVID-19. TCRdb's table, derived via immunoSEQ multiplex PCR, lists solely in-frame clones and lacks some. Seen here are 180,000 or so clones, 87% observed once, and the top ten hold roughly 3.9%. Input material: peripheral blood. These receptors originate from a man aged 18 to 35 with active or convalescent COVID-19.

The J gene is TRBJ2-1, the V gene TRBV7-3; 8 bases fit TRBD2. The CDR3 has 17 residues. With V trimmed by 5 bases and J by 2 bases, 11 bases remained unmatched. From germline, CDR1 is SGHTA and CDR2 FQGTGA. The CDR3 sequence: CASSPVGGEGTYNEQFF. For the CDR3, the DNA is TGTGCCAGCAGCCCCGTCGGGGGGGAGGGAACCTACAATGAGCAGTTCTTC.

The chain combines TRBV6-5 with TRBJ1-1; TRBD1 aligns across 8 bases. Germline V gene lookup returns CDR1 MNHEY and CDR2 SVGAGI. CDR3 length equals 14 residues. The ends lost 6 bases at V and 4 bases at J; junction bases unmatched: 7. In nucleotides, the CDR3 is TGTGCCAGCAGGATACAGGGGGGGACCACTGAAGCTTTCTTT. It is translated as CASRIQGGTTEAFF.

CDR3 sequence reads: CASSEWGPGNTIYF. CDR3 DNA: TGTGCCAGCAGCGAATGGGGGCCGGGAAACACCATATATTTT. V usage is TRBV2 and J usage is TRBJ1-3, with D possibly being TRBD1 (6 bases). The CDR3 contains 14 residues. Trimming cost V 6 bases and J 4 bases, with 13 bases left between them. Germline V gene lookup returns CDR1 SNHLY and CDR2 FYNNEI.

This clone was recorded a few times. The V gene is TRBV29-1, the J gene TRBJ2-2; 7 positions match TRBD1. V shed 3 bases and J 1 base; nucleotides not matched to a gene: 2. The V gene's germline CDR1 is SQVTM and CDR2 ANQGSEA. The CDR3 has 14 residues. The CDR3 region has the DNA TGCAGCGTTGATACAGGGGAGAACACCGGGGAGCTGTTTTTT. Translated: CSVDTGENTGELFF.

The rearrangement uses TRBV18 and TRBJ2-3; D may be TRBD1 (6 bases). Looked up from germline, CDR1 is KGHSH and CDR2 is LQKENI. V lost 4 bases and J lost 3, with 20 bases in between. There are 17 residues in the CDR3. The CDR3 sequence: CASSLYPTGELTDTQYF. DNA of the CDR3: TGTGCCAGCTCACTTTATCCGACAGGAGAGTTAACAGATACGCAGTATTTT.

The rearrangement joins TRBV5-1 to TRBJ1-1, with 7 bases that match TRBD1. V lost 0 bases to trimming and J lost 3 bases; unmatched junction nucleotides: 8. From germline, CDR1 is SGHRS and CDR2 YFSETQ. The CDR3 is made up of 16 amino acids. This chain's CDR3 is CASSLGLTGVYTEAFF. In nucleotides, the CDR3 is TGCGCCAGCAGCTTGGGCCTTACAGGGGTATACACTGAAGCTTTCTTT. Full variable domain (remainder filled in from reference TRBV5-1 and TRBJ1-1): KAGVTQTPRYLIKTRGQQVTLSCSPISGHRSVSWYQQTPGQGLQFLFEYFSETQRNKGNFPGRFSGRQFSNSRSEMNVSTLELGDSALYLCASSLGLTGVYTEAFFGQGTRLTVV.

The chain uses TRBV6-5 and TRBJ1-4, with unresolved D. The V gene lost 7 bases and the J gene lost 5 bases, with 8 bases spanning the gap. The CDR3 consists of 12 residues. Germline lookup yields CDR1 MNHEY and CDR2 SVGAGI. CDR3 amino acids: CASKTSNEKLFF. The DNA of the CDR3 is TGTGCCAGCAAGACTTCGAATGAAAAACTGTTTTTT.

J is TRBJ2-7 and V is TRBV5-3, with TRBD2 as a possible D gene (7 bases). Being an ORF, TRBV5-3 has a function that is uncertain. There are 14 residues in the CDR3. The V end was cut by 0 bases, the J end by 6 bases, with 13 bases between. DNA of the CDR3: TGTGCCAGAAGCTTGGCCCGGGGGGCTCTCGAGCAGTACGTC. This codes for CARSLARGALEQYV.

This chain uses TRBV2 with TRBJ1-5; maybe TRBD1 (5 bases). The CDR3 runs to 12 residues. The V gene's germline CDR1 is SNHLY and CDR2 FYNNEI. The V end was cut by 1 base, the J end by 8 bases, with 6 bases between. The CDR3 spells CASSEGGEPQHF. The DNA of the CDR3 is TGTGCCAGCAGTGAAGGGGGGGAGCCCCAGCATTTT.

This rearrangement joins TRBV28 to TRBJ1-3, with a tentative D call TRBD1 (6 bases). Between the trimmed V and J ends, which lost 2 bases and 4 bases, there was a span of 9 bases. The CDR3 is 14 residues long. Looked up from germline, CDR1 is MDHEN and CDR2 is SYDVKM. CDR3 residues: CASSLPGAGNTIYF. Written as DNA, the CDR3 is TGTGCCAGCAGTTTACCAGGGGCCGGAAACACCATATATTTT.

This clone was seen just once. Mismatch with germline at one junction end may stem from a read error. The chain is built from TRBV23-1 and TRBJ2-7; D possibly corresponds to TRBD2 (6 bases). Being an ORF, TRBV23-1 has a function that is uncertain. There are 15 residues in the CDR3. The CDR3 bases are TGCGCCAGCAGGCAGTGGGGGGAGAGGTCCTGCGAGCAGTACTTC. It specifies CASRQWGERSCEQYF.

The chain joins TRBV6-5 to TRBJ1-4, with D unclear. This CDR3 is 14 amino acids long. The ends were cut back, 9 bases at V and 0 bases at J, with 11 bases in the middle. Germline CDR1 is MNHEY and CDR2 is SVGAGI. This chain's CDR3 is CASKEASTNEKLFF. The CDR3 DNA reads as TGTGCCAGTAAAGAGGCTTCAACTAATGAAAAACTGTTTTTT.

There are a few counts of this clone. The genes are TRBV5-1 and TRBJ2-3, with 12 bases aligning to TRBD2. V lost 2 bases and J lost 4; bases outside the gene matches: 5. The CDR3 totals 16 residues. Germline values: CDR1 SGHRS, CDR2 YFSETQ. CDR3 in amino acids: CASSLPLAGGADTQYF. The CDR3 DNA reads TGCGCCAGCAGCTTACCCCTAGCGGGAGGGGCAGATACGCAGTATTTT.

This clone was seen only once. V usage is TRBV12-3 or TRBV12-4 and J usage is TRBJ1-1; D is unclear. The length of the CDR3 is 13 residues. The V end lost 2 bases, the J end lost 1 base, and 5 bases lay between the germline ends. The CDR3 reads CASSLLRNTEAFF. For the CDR3, the DNA is TGTGCCAGCAGTTTATTGAGGAACACTGAAGCTTTCTTT.

The chain carries TRBV7-9 and TRBJ1-6, with 7 bases that match TRBD1. The J segment lost 7 bases and the V segment lost 5 bases, leaving 14 bases of the junction unmatched. The CDR3 covers 17 residues. Germline-derived CDR1 and CDR2 are SEHNR and FQNEAQ (reference sequence). CDR3 in amino acids: CASSNLGQVGRNSPLHF. In DNA, the CDR3 is TGTGCCAGCAGCAACTTAGGACAGGTCGGAAGGAATTCACCCCTCCACTTT.

The chain joins TRBV28 to TRBJ2-3; the match to TRBD2 covers 8 bases. This CDR3 spans 17 amino acids. CDR1 and CDR2 from the germline V gene are MDHEN and SYDVKM. The J segment lost 2 bases and the V segment lost 4 bases, leaving 11 bases of the junction unmatched. CDR3 nucleotides: TGTGCCAGCAGTTCCCCGCCGAGCGGGGGAAACACAGATACGCAGTATTTT. Translation gives CASSSPPSGGNTDTQYF.

The chain joins TRBV5-6 to TRBJ2-5; 7 nucleotides agree with TRBD1. Germline CDR1 reads SGHDT; CDR2 reads YYEEEE. The CDR3 runs to 14 residues. V was pared by 4 bases and J by 2 bases, with 5 bases of the junction left unmatched. The DNA for the CDR3 is TGTGCCAGCAGCCCAGGGACAGAACAAGAGACCCAGTACTTC. Protein product: CASSPGTEQETQYF.